The clone carrying this T cell receptor beta chain was seen a single time. Its antigen remains unknown. The data are from a study of graft-versus-host responses after intestinal transplantation. Broader study findings: High graft-versus-host to host-versus-graft clonal ratios were seen in allografts of patients with graft-donor T cell macrochimerism.

Some clones are missing from TCRdb's copy, which holds only in-frame ones; the method was immunoSEQ multiplex PCR. The sample records some 86,000 clones, about 87% being singletons. The germline V and J ends were trimmed by 1 base and 0 bases, with 8 bases remaining between them. Looked up from germline, CDR1 is SGHRS and CDR2 is YFSETQ. The CDR3 is 15 residues long. This clonotype was obtained from a human donor who was the organ donor for an intestinal transplant. This chain joins TRBV5-1 and TRBJ2-1, with D uncertain. The sequences come from unstimulated CD4+ T cells sorted from spleen or lymph node cells, collected before transplant. The CDR3 coding sequence is TGCGCCAGCAGCTTGATCGATAGCTCCTACAATGAGCAGTTCTTC. It translates to CASSLIDSSYNEQFF.